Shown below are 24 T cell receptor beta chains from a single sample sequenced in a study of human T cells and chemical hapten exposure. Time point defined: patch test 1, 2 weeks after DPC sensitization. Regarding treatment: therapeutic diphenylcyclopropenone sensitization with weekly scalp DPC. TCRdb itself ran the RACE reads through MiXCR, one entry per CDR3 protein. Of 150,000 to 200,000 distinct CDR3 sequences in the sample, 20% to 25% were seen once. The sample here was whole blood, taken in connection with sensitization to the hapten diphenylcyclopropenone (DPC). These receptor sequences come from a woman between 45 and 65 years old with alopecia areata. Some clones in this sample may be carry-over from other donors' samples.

The CDR3 coding sequence is TGCAGTGCGGGGGAGACTAGCGGGAGCCCAGATACGCAGTATTTT. Translated: CSAGETSGSPDTQYF. The chain combines TRBV20-1 with TRBJ2-3, with 12 bases fitting TRBD2. Per germline, CDR1 DFQATT and CDR2 SNEGSKA (reference sequence). The CDR3 extends over 15 amino acids. Trimming cost V 6 bases and J 4 bases; bases outside gene matches: 8.

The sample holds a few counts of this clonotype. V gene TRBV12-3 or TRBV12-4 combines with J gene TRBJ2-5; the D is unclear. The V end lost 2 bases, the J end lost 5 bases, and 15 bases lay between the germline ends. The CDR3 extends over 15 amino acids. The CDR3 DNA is TGTGCCAGCAGTTTAAGCCTAGTGGATCTGGAGACCCAGTACTTC. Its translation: CASSLSLVDLETQYF.

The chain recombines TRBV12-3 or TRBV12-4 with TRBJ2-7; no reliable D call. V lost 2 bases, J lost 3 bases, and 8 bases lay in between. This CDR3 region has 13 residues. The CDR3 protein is CASSLSVDYEQYF. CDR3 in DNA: TGTGCCAGCAGTTTATCGGTAGACTACGAGCAGTACTTC.

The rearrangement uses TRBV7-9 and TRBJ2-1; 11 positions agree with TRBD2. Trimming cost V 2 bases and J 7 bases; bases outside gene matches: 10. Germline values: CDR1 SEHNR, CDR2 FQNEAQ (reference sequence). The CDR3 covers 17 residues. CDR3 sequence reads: CASSLSLAGGRGNEQFF. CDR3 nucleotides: TGTGCCAGCAGCTTAAGCCTAGCGGGAGGTAGAGGGAATGAGCAGTTCTTC.

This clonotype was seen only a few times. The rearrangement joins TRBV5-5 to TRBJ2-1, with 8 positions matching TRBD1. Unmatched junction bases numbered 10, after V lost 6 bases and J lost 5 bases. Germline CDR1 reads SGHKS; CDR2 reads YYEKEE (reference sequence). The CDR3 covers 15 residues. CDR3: CASTMTGTGNNEQFF. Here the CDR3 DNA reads TGTGCCAGCACCATGACCGGGACAGGCAACAATGAGCAGTTCTTC.

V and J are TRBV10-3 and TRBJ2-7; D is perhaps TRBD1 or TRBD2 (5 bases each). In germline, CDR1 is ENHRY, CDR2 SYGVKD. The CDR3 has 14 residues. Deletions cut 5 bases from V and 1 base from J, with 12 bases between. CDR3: CAISSGTESYEQYF. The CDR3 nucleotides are TGTGCCATCAGTTCCGGGACGGAATCCTACGAGCAGTACTTC.

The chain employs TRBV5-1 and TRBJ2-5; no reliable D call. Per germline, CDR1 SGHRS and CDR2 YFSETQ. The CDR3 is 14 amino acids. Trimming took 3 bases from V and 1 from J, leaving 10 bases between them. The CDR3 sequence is CASSYGRIQETQYF. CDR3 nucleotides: TGCGCCAGCAGCTACGGAAGGATCCAAGAGACCCAGTACTTC.

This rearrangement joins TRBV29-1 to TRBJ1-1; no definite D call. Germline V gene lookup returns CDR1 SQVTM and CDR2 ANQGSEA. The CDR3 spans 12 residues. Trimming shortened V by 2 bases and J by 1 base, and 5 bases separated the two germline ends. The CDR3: CSVESANTEAFF. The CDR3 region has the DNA TGCAGCGTTGAATCGGCGAACACTGAAGCTTTCTTT. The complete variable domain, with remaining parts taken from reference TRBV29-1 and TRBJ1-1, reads SAVISQKPSRDICQRGTSLTIQCQVDSQVTMMFWYRQQPGQSLTLIATANQGSEATYESGFVIDKFPISRPNLTFSTLTVSNMSPEDSSIYLCSVESANTEAFFGQGTRLTVV.

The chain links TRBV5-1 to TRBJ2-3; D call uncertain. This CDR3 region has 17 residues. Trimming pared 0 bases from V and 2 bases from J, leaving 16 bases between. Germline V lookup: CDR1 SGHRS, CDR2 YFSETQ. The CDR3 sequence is CASSLVPARTNTDTQYF. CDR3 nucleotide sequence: TGCGCCAGCAGCTTGGTGCCAGCGAGAACAAACACAGATACGCAGTATTTT.

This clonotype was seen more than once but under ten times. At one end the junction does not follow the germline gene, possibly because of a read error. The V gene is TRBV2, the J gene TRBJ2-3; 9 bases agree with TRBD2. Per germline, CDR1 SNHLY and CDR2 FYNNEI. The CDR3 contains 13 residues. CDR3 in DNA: TGTGCCAGCAGTGAAGTAGCGGGGACTAGCTCCCTTTTT. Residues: CASSEVAGTSSLF.

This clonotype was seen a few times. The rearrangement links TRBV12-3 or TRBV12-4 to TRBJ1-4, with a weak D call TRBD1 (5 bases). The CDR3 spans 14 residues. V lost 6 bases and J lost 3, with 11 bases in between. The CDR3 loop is CASRTEKPNEKLFF. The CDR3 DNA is TGTGCCAGCAGGACAGAGAAACCTAATGAAAAACTGTTTTTT.

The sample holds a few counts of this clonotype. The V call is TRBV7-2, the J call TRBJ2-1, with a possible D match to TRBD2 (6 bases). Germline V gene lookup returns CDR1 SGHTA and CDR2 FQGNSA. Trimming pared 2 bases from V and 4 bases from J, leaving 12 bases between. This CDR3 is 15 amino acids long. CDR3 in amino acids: CASSLTRDFYNEQFF. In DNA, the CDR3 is TGTGCCAGCAGCTTAACCCGGGACTTTTACAATGAGCAGTTCTTC.

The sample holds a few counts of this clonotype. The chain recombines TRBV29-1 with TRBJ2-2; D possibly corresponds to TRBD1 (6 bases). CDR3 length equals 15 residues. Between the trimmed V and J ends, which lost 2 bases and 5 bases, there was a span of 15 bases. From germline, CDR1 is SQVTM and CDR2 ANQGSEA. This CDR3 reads CSVETPPRGTGELFF. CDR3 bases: TGCAGCGTTGAAACTCCGCCTAGGGGGACCGGGGAGCTGTTTTTT.

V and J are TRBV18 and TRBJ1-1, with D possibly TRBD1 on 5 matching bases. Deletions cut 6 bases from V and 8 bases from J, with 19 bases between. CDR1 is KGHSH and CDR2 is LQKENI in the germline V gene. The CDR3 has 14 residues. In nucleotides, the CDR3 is TGTGCCAGCTCGCCTGAATTACAGGCATCCGAAGCTTTCTTT. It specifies CASSPELQASEAFF.

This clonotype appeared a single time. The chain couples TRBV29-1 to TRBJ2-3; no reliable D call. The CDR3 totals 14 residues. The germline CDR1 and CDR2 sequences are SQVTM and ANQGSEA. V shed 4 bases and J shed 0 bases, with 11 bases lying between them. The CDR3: CSVVGQRSTDTQYF. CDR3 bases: TGCAGCGTTGTAGGTCAGCGAAGCACAGATACGCAGTATTTT.

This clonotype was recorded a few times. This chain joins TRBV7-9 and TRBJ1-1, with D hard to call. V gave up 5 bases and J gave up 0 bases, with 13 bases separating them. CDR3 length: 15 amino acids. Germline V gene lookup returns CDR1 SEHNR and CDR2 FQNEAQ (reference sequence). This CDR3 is CASSANLFMNTEAFF. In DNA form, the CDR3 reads TGTGCCAGCAGCGCAAATCTTTTTATGAACACTGAAGCTTTCTTT.

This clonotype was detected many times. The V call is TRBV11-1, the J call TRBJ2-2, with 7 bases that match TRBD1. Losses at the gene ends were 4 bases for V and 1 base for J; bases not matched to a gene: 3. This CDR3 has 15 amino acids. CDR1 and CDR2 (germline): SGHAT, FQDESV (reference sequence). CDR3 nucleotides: TGTGCCAGCAGCTGGGACAGCCGGAACACCGGGGAGCTGTTTTTT. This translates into CASSWDSRNTGELFF.

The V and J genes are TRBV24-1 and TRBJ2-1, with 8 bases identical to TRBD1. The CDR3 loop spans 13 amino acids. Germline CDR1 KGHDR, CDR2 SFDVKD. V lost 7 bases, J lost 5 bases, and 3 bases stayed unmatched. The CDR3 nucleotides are TGTGCCACCAGCCGGGACAGGAACAATGAGCAGTTCTTC. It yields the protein CATSRDRNNEQFF.

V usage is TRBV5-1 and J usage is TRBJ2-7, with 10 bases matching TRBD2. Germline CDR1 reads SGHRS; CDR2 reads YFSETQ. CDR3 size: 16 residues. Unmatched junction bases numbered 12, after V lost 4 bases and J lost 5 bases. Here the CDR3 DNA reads TGCGCCAGCAGCGAGGATCTGGGACTAGCGAGTCACGAGCAGTACTTC. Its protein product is CASSEDLGLASHEQYF.

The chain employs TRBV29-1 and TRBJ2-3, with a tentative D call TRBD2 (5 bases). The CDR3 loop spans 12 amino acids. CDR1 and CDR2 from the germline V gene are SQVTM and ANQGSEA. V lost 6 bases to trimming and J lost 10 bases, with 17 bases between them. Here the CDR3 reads CSVGLSFGAQYF. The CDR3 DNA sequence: TGCAGCGTCGGACTCTCCTTCGGGGCGCAGTATTTT.

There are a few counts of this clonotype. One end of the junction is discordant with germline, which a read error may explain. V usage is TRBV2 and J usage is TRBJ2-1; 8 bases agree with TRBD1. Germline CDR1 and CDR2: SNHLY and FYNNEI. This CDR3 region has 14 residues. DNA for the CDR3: TGTGCCAGCAGCGAAGACAGGGGTTACAATGAGCAGTTCTTC. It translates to CASSEDRGYNEQFF.

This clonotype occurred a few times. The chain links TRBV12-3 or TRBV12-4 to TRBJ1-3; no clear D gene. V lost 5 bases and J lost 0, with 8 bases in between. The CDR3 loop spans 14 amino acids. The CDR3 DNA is TGTGCCAGCAGTCTGACCCTCTCTGGAAACACCATATATTTT. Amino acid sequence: CASSLTLSGNTIYF.

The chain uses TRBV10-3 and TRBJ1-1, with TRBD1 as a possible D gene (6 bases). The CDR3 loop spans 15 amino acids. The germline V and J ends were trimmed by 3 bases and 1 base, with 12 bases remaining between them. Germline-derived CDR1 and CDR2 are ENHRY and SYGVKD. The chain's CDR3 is CAISEPGHTNTEAFF. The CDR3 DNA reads TGTGCCATCAGTGAACCGGGACACACGAACACTGAAGCTTTCTTT.

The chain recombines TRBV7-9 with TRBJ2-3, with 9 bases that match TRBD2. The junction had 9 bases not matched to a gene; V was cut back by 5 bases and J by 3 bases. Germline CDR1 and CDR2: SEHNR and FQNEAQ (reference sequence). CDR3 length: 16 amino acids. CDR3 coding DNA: TGTGCCAGCAGCCTCTACTTAGCGGGAGCTACAGATACGCAGTATTTT. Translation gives CASSLYLAGATDTQYF.